This is a list of T cell receptor beta chains from one sample in a study of blood T cell repertoires in COVID-19. Repertoires were generated with immunoSEQ multiplex PCR, while TCRdb's copy carries only in-frame clones and drops some. Of approximately 80,000 clones in the sample, 81% were seen once. Sequences were obtained from peripheral blood. The receptor source for this set is an elderly man with acute or convalescent COVID-19. Each CDR3 is given with its conserved first and last residue. The order of the fields is V gene, clone size, J gene, D gene, CDR3 DNA, CDR3 protein. The D gene is left open where the match is weak. Only some rows state a clone size, as once, few, many or a class for expanded clones.

TRBV6-2/TRBV6-3	few	TRBJ2-2	NA	TGTGCCAGCAGTTACTCCTCAGACGGGGAGCTGTTTTTT	CASSYSSDGELFF
TRBV28	NA	TRBJ2-2	TRBD1	TGTGCCAGCAAAAATTCGGGACAGGGGGCAACCGGGGAGCTGTTTTTT	CASKNSGQGATGELFF
TRBV5-6	few	TRBJ2-2	TRBD1	TGTGCCAGCAGCTTGGGACCCCACAGGGGATGGGGGGAGCTGTTTTTT	CASSLGPHRGWGELFF
TRBV7-9	once	TRBJ2-5	NA	TGTGCCAGCAGCTTAGGGCAGGGGCTGCGAGAGACCCAGTACTTC	CASSLGQGLRETQYF
TRBV30	NA	TRBJ1-3	NA	TGTGCCTGGAGTGTAGCCAGGGTGATTAGAAACACCATATATTTT	CAWSVARVIRNTIYF
TRBV2	NA	TRBJ1-2	TRBD1	TGTGCCAGCAGGCTGGGACAGGGTGGGAATGGCTACACCTTC	CASRLGQGGNGYTF
TRBV5-1	NA	TRBJ2-2	TRBD1	TGCGCCGGCAGACAGGGGGCGACCGGGGAGCTGTTTTTT	CAGRQGATGELFF
TRBV28	NA	TRBJ1-5	TRBD1	TGTGCCAGCAGTCTCGGGGGACAGGGGGGGTGGCAGCCCCAGCATTTT	CASSLGGQGGWQPQHF
TRBV6-5	NA	TRBJ1-6	NA	TGTGCCAGCAAGGCGGGGCAATCACCCCTCCACTTT	CASKAGQSPLHF
TRBV7-8	once	TRBJ1-2	TRBD1	TGTGCCAGCAGCCCTGGGCCGGGGACAGTCTATGGCTACACCTTC	CASSPGPGTVYGYTF
TRBV18	few	TRBJ1-2	NA	TGTGCCAGCTCACTCACAGGGCTCAACTATGGCTACACCTTC	CASSLTGLNYGYTF
TRBV2	NA	TRBJ1-5	NA	TGTGCCAGCGTGAGTTATAGCAATCAGCCCCAGCATTTT	CASVSYSNQPQHF
TRBV6-1	NA	TRBJ2-7	TRBD1	TGTGCCAGCAGTGAAGCGTGGGGACAGGGGGGCGAGCAGTACTTC	CASSEAWGQGGEQYF
TRBV9	NA	TRBJ2-7	TRBD2	TGTGCCAGCAGCGCTAGCGGTAGCGAGCAGTACTTC	CASSASGSEQYF
TRBV11-3	NA	TRBJ2-1	TRBD2	TGTGCCAGCAGCAAGGGACTAGCGGGAGTGAAGGAGCAGTTCTTC	CASSKGLAGVKEQFF
TRBV28	NA	TRBJ1-5	NA	TGTGCCAGCAGTTTGTTCCAGCAGCCCCAGCATTTT	CASSLFQQPQHF
TRBV4-1	once	TRBJ1-2	NA	TGCGCCAGCAGCCAACGGGACTCCGGGGGTGGCTACACCTTC	CASSQRDSGGGYTF
TRBV5-4	NA	TRBJ1-1	TRBD1	TGTGCCAGCAGTCGCGGACAGGGGGCTTCGGGGACTGAAGCTTTCTTT	CASSRGQGASGTEAFF
TRBV27	NA	TRBJ2-3	TRBD1	TGTGCCAGCAGTGAACAGGGGGCAGCCGATACGCAGTATTTT	CASSEQGAADTQYF
TRBV5-1	NA	TRBJ2-3	TRBD2	TGCGCCAGCAGCTTGGTAGCTAGCGGGAGTGGAGATACGCAGTATTTT	CASSLVASGSGDTQYF
TRBV4-1	NA	TRBJ2-3	NA	TGCGCCAGCAGCCAAGATCAACAGGGTCGCACAGATACGCAGTATTTT	CASSQDQQGRTDTQYF
TRBV11-2	NA	TRBJ1-1	NA	TGTGCCAGCAGCTTTGCAGAGGATACTGAAGCTTTCTTT	CASSFAEDTEAFF
TRBV2	NA	TRBJ1-2	NA	TGTGCCAGCAGTGAAGGGTTAAGGGGAGGGTATGGCTACACCTTC	CASSEGLRGGYGYTF